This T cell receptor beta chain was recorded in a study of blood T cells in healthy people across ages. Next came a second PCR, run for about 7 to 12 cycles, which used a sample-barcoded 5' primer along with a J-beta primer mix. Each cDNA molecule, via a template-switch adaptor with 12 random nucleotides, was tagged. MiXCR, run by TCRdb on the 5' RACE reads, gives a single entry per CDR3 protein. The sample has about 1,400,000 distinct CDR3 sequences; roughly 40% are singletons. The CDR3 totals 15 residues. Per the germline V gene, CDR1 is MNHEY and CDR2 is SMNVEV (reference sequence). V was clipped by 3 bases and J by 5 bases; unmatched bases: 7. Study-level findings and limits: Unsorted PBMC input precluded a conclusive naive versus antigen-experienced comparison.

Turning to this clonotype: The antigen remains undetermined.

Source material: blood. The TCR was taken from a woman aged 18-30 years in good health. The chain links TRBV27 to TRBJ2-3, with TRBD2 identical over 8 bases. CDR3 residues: CASSLIALAEDTQYF. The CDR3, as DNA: TGTGCCAGCAGTTTGATAGCACTAGCGGAAGATACGCAGTATTTT.